Below are 29 T cell receptor beta chains sequenced from a single sample in a study of blood T cell repertoires in COVID-19. The method was immunoSEQ multiplex PCR; TCRdb's version includes in-frame clones alone and lacks a portion of them. The data contain about 210,000 clones, over 75% of them singletons. What was sequenced was peripheral blood. The source is a human donor in a cohort sampled during active COVID-19.

The CDR3 DNA follows: TGTGCCAGCAGCTTTAGACAGGGCTTCTATGGCTACACCTTC. This gives the protein CASSFRQGFYGYTF. The chain uses TRBV7-8 and TRBJ1-2; 7 nucleotides align to TRBD1. This CDR3 is 14 amino acids long. Germline V gene lookup returns CDR1 SGHVS and CDR2 FQNEAQ. V shed 3 bases, J shed 4 bases, and the junction held 5 bases outside the gene matches.

The gene calls are TRBV28 and TRBJ1-5; TRBD1 matches 9 bases. Germline trimming cut 6 bases from V and 5 bases from J; bases unmatched to any gene: 5. This CDR3 contains 14 residues. Germline-derived CDR1 and CDR2 are MDHEN and SYDVKM. The CDR3 DNA is TGTGCCAGCAGCTACACAGGGGGCTATCAGCCCCAGCATTTT. Protein sequence: CASSYTGGYQPQHF.

Regarding this clone: Since the CDR3 does not end with the conserved phenylalanine or tryptophan, this likely comes from a read error. The DNA is left out, because the CDR3 cannot be placed on it with certainty; the CDR3 is given as TCRdb lists it. The chain has TRBV20-1 and TRBJ2-7; the table calls TRBD1, which could not be checked here. Including both end residues, the CDR3 is 11 amino acids long. CDR1 DFQATT and CDR2 SNEGSKA come from the germline V gene (reference sequence). Here the CDR3 reads CSAKIFDRVMS.

The chain links TRBV25-1 to TRBJ1-3; D uncertain. Trimming took off 1 base at V and 5 bases at J, with 9 bases between the two ends. Germline CDR1 MGHDK, CDR2 SYGVNS. This CDR3 has 14 amino acids. As DNA, the CDR3 is TGTGCCAGCAGTGAATCCGACTGGAGAAACACCATATATTTT. Translated: CASSESDWRNTIYF.

The chain joins TRBV10-3 to TRBJ2-5; 7 bases are shared with TRBD1. The germline V gene has CDR1 ENHRY and CDR2 SYGVKD. There are 15 residues in the CDR3. After removal of 3 bases from V and 2 bases from J, the junction contained 6 bases not matched to a gene. The CDR3 protein is CAISDAGTAQETQYF. Here the CDR3 DNA reads TGTGCCATCAGTGATGCCGGGACAGCTCAAGAGACCCAGTACTTC.

The chain uses TRBV27 and TRBJ1-1; D may be TRBD1 (5 bases). Germline V gives CDR1 MNHEY, CDR2 SMNVEV (reference sequence). The germline V and J ends were trimmed by 5 bases and 1 base, with 17 bases remaining between them. The CDR3 loop spans 16 amino acids. The CDR3: CASSPRIRDRNTEAFF. The CDR3 DNA reads as TGTGCCAGCAGTCCCCGGATCAGGGATAGGAACACTGAAGCTTTCTTT.

The rearrangement uses TRBV27 and TRBJ1-5; D is possibly TRBD1 (5 bases). The V end lost 5 bases, the J end lost 4 bases, and 15 bases lay between the germline ends. CDR1 and CDR2 from the germline V gene are MNHEY and SMNVEV (reference sequence). CDR3 length: 15 amino acids. The CDR3 nucleotides are TGTGCCAGCAGTCACGAGGGACTGAGGAATCAGCCCCAGCATTTT. It specifies CASSHEGLRNQPQHF.

The genes are TRBV7-9 and TRBJ1-1, with D possibly TRBD1 on 5 matching bases. The CDR3 contains 15 residues. Germline CDR1 and CDR2: SEHNR and FQNEAQ (reference sequence). Between the trimmed V and J ends, which lost 6 bases and 0 bases, there was a span of 14 bases. CDR3: CASSPSGFVNTEAFF. The CDR3 DNA reads TGTGCCAGCAGTCCCTCAGGGTTTGTGAACACTGAAGCTTTCTTT. The full variable domain, in which reference TRBV7-9 and TRBJ1-1 provide the parts outside the CDR3, is DTGVSQNPRHKITKRGQNVTFRCDPISEHNRLYWYRQTLGQGPEFLTYFQNEAQLEKSRLLSDRFSAERPKGSFSTLEIQRTEQGDSAMYLCASSPSGFVNTEAFFGQGTRLTVV.

The chain links TRBV9 to TRBJ1-4; 10 nucleotides line up with TRBD1. V shed 4 bases and J 1 base; nucleotides not matched to a gene: 4. This CDR3 comprises 16 residues. Germline CDR1 is SGDLS and CDR2 is YYNGEE. The CDR3 DNA reads TGTGCCAGCAGCCCCCGGACAGGGGGAACTAATGAAAAACTGTTTTTT. Protein: CASSPRTGGTNEKLFF. Using reference TRBV9 and TRBJ1-4 for the parts outside the CDR3, the full variable domain is DSGVTQTPKHLITATGQRVTLRCSPRSGDLSVYWYQQSLDQGLQFLIQYYNGEERAKGNILERFSAQQFPDLHSELNLSSLELGDSALYFCASSPRTGGTNEKLFFGSGTQLSVL.

The chain carries TRBV6-5 and TRBJ2-1, with no clear D. The CDR3 contains 13 residues. The V gene's germline CDR1 is MNHEY and CDR2 SVGAGI. Trimming shortened V by 6 bases and J by 5 bases, and 11 bases separated the two germline ends. The CDR3 reads CASRAPLNNEQFF. CDR3 sequence (DNA): TGTGCCAGCAGAGCACCTCTTAACAATGAGCAGTTCTTC.

This rearrangement joins TRBV7-9 to TRBJ1-3; 9 bases agree with TRBD1. The CDR3 runs 16 residues. CDR1 is SEHNR and CDR2 is FQNEAQ in the germline V gene (reference sequence). The junction had 6 bases not matched to a gene; V was cut back by 5 bases and J by 1 base. The CDR3 reads CASSPPQGASGNTIYF. In DNA, the CDR3 is TGTGCCAGCAGCCCACCACAGGGGGCTTCTGGAAACACCATATATTTT.

The chain has TRBV6-5 and TRBJ1-2, with D perhaps matching TRBD1 (6 bases). This CDR3 contains 13 residues. V was shortened by 6 bases and J by 2 bases, with 10 bases between the two germline ends. Germline V gene data show CDR1 as MNHEY and CDR2 as SVGAGI. This chain's CDR3 is CASSSGQNYGYTF. The CDR3 nucleotides are TGTGCCAGCAGCTCCGGACAGAACTATGGCTACACCTTC.

V is TRBV27 and J is TRBJ2-5; 8 bases fit TRBD2. The germline CDR1 and CDR2 sequences are MNHEY and SMNVEV (reference sequence). The CDR3 is 13 residues long. The V gene end was trimmed by 5 bases and the J gene end by 5 bases; junction bases not matched to a gene: 4. The CDR3 protein is CASSPGGPETQYF. The CDR3 DNA sequence: TGTGCCAGCAGTCCGGGGGGGCCGGAGACCCAGTACTTC.

The chain is built from TRBV28 and TRBJ2-4, with 12 positions matching TRBD1. The CDR3 loop spans 16 amino acids. Germline V gene sequence: CDR1 MDHEN, CDR2 SYDVKM. The V segment lost 6 bases and the J segment 1 base; nucleotides outside the gene matches: 4. CDR3 in DNA: TGTGCCAGCAGCCCCGGGACAGGGGGCGCCAAAAACATTCAGTACTTC. It is translated as CASSPGTGGAKNIQYF.

Here the CDR3 reads CASSLLGQGRHEQYF. CDR3 in DNA: TGTGCCAGCAGCCTCCTCGGACAGGGACGACACGAGCAGTACTTC. This chain links TRBV14 with TRBJ2-7, with TRBD1 matching 8 bases. Germline CDR1 reads SGHDN; CDR2 reads FVKESK. The CDR3 consists of 15 residues. V was clipped by 4 bases and J by 5 bases; unmatched bases: 10.

The chain employs TRBV2 and TRBJ2-3, with D possibly TRBD2 on 6 matching bases. The CDR3 consists of 17 residues. Between the trimmed V and J ends, which lost 7 bases and 0 bases, there was a span of 20 bases. Looked up from germline, CDR1 is SNHLY and CDR2 is FYNNEI. CDR3 nucleotide sequence: TGTGCCAGCAATCAAGCGAGGACTGGGACTAGCACAGATACGCAGTATTTT. As protein: CASNQARTGTSTDTQYF.

CDR3 in DNA: TGTGCCAGTAGTATCCTACAGGGGCGCGGTGAAGCTTTCTTT. Protein sequence: CASSILQGRGEAFF. The V gene is TRBV19, the J gene TRBJ1-1; 7 bases agree with TRBD1. V shed 3 bases and J 7 bases; nucleotides not matched to a gene: 8. The CDR3 runs 14 residues. CDR1 is LNHDA, CDR2 SQIVND, per germline (reference sequence).

This clone was detected only a few times. CDR3 region: CASSYSVLPSYGYTF. The CDR3 DNA is TGTGCCAGCAGTTACTCGGTCCTACCCTCCTATGGCTACACCTTC. The chain carries TRBV6-2 or TRBV6-3 and TRBJ1-2; D not resolved. CDR3 length: 15 residues. With 0 bases removed from V and 4 bases from J, the gap between germline ends came to 12 bases. Germline CDR1 reads MNHEY; CDR2 reads SVGEGT.

The CDR3 DNA reads TGTGCCAGCAGCTCTTTCCCGACAGGGTTAAAGGACACCGGGGAGCTGTTTTTT. Amino acid sequence: CASSSFPTGLKDTGELFF. The genes are TRBV7-3 and TRBJ2-2, with TRBD1 identical over 7 bases. Per germline, CDR1 SGHTA and CDR2 FQGTGA. The CDR3 has 18 amino acids. V trimming: 4 bases; J trimming: 3 bases; junction bases outside the gene matches: 14.

This sequence joins TRBV24-1 and TRBJ2-7; 9 bases fit TRBD1. The CDR3 loop spans 15 amino acids. In germline, CDR1 is KGHDR, CDR2 SFDVKD. The trim removed 8 bases at V and 1 base at J, leaving 8 bases unmatched. The CDR3 nucleotides read TGTGCCACCAATCACCGGGACAGGGAGTCCTACGAGCAGTACTTC. Its translation: CATNHRDRESYEQYF.

The chain has TRBV2 and TRBJ2-7; tentative D call: TRBD1 (5 bases). Germline V gene lookup returns CDR1 SNHLY and CDR2 FYNNEI. The CDR3 has 16 residues. Trimming took 6 bases from V and 0 from J, leaving 18 bases between them. CDR3 sequence: CASRDKRETPSYEQYF. The CDR3 bases are TGTGCCAGCAGGGACAAAAGGGAAACACCCTCCTACGAGCAGTACTTC.

This clone was picked up a small number of times. The chain carries TRBV19 and TRBJ1-1, with 7 bases identical to TRBD1. V dropped 3 bases and J dropped 0; count of bases not matched to a gene: 4. Germline CDR1 is LNHDA and CDR2 is SQIVND (reference sequence). The CDR3 sequence is 15 residues long. The CDR3 is CASSIQGVMNTEAFF. DNA of the CDR3: TGTGCCAGTAGTATTCAGGGGGTCATGAACACTGAAGCTTTCTTT.

The chain is built from TRBV12-3 or TRBV12-4 and TRBJ2-2; D remains unclear. This CDR3 is built from 11 residues. V was cut by 6 bases and J by 9 bases, with 8 bases left in between. The CDR3, as DNA: TGTGCCAGCAGATTGTCTAGGGAGCTGTTTTTT. Its protein is CASRLSRELFF.

This chain links TRBV24-1 with TRBJ1-5; TRBD1 agrees at 7 bases. V gave up 1 base and J gave up 2 bases; unmatched junction bases: 1. From germline, CDR1 is KGHDR and CDR2 SFDVKD. The CDR3 consists of 15 residues. The DNA of the CDR3 is TGTGCCACCAGTGATTTTGGACAGGGCAATCAGCCCCAGCATTTT. Translating gives CATSDFGQGNQPQHF.

The chain combines TRBV10-2 with TRBJ1-5; 8 bases line up with TRBD1. From germline, CDR1 is WSHSY and CDR2 SAAADI. The CDR3 is 14 amino acids. V lost 7 bases to trimming and J lost 6 bases; unmatched junction nucleotides: 8. CDR3 in amino acids: CASTRQGFSQPQHF. The CDR3 bases are TGCGCCAGCACCCGACAGGGGTTTAGTCAGCCCCAGCATTTT.

This chain connects TRBV11-1 to TRBJ2-1, with D tentatively TRBD1 (5 bases). The CDR3 sequence is 16 residues long. The germline CDR1 and CDR2 sequences are SGHAT and FQDESV (reference sequence). The V end lost 5 bases, the J end lost 4 bases, and 18 bases lay between the germline ends. DNA for the CDR3: TGTGCCAGCAGCGCTTCGAAAGGGGTGTCGTACAATGAGCAGTTCTTC. Translation: CASSASKGVSYNEQFF.

This chain's CDR3 is CASSFVNRGIINYGYTF. The CDR3 DNA reads TGTGCCAGCAGTTTCGTTAACAGGGGAATAATCAACTATGGCTACACCTTC. The chain has TRBV28 and TRBJ1-2; 7 bases agree with TRBD1. CDR1 and CDR2 (germline): MDHEN, SYDVKM. The CDR3 is 17 residues long. The trim removed 3 bases at V and 2 bases at J, leaving 12 bases unmatched.

The chain joins TRBV3-1 (or the pseudogene TRBV3-2) to TRBJ2-2; a possible D gene is TRBD2 (6 bases). The germline gives CDR1 LGHDT, CDR2 YNNKEL (reference sequence). V gave up 4 bases and J gave up 6 bases, with 9 bases separating them. The CDR3 consists of 13 residues. The CDR3 nucleotides read TGTGCCAGCAGCCTGACTAGGCCCGGGGAGCTGTTTTTT. Translating gives CASSLTRPGELFF.

The J gene is TRBJ1-6, the V gene TRBV7-3; D gene unclear. Germline V gives CDR1 SGHTA, CDR2 FQGTGA. The V end lost 3 bases, the J end lost 6 bases, and 6 bases lay between the germline ends. The CDR3 totals 13 residues. The CDR3 sequence is CASSFGSNSPLHF. The CDR3, as DNA: TGTGCCAGCAGCTTCGGTAGTAATTCACCCCTCCACTTT.